Listed below are T cell receptor beta chains from one sample, sequenced in a study of CD8 T cells in ankylosing spondylitis. TCRdb re-called the 5' RACE reads through MiXCR, storing one row per CDR3 protein. The table includes under 200,000 distinct CDR3 sequences, 11% detected once. The sequenced sample was blood, either unsorted or a sorted T cell fraction (not recorded which). The receptors shown here come from a male donor with ankylosing spondylitis or in good health (not recorded which). CDR3s include the opening cysteine and the closing phenylalanine or tryptophan. A D gene is named only where the DNA matches it firmly. Some rows mark clone size as missing; the rest say once, few, many or name a class of expanded clone.

clone size	V gene	D gene	J gene	CDR3 protein	CDR3 DNA
many	TRBV20-1	TRBD1	TRBJ1-5	CSAGRTGLNHQPQHF	TGCAGTGCTGGACGGACAGGCCTTAACCATCAGCCCCAGCATTTT
many	TRBV5-4	NA	TRBJ2-1	CASSSTQGSYNEQFF	TGTGCCAGCAGCTCCACCCAGGGCTCCTACAATGAGCAGTTCTTC
few	TRBV6-5	NA	TRBJ2-2	CASSYSVVGELFF	TGTGCCAGCAGTTACTCCGTGGTCGGGGAGCTGTTTTTT
few	TRBV6-1	NA	TRBJ2-2	CASSEGAQGNTGELFF	TGTGCCAGCAGTGAAGGTGCACAGGGAAACACCGGGGAGCTGTTTTTT
many	TRBV6-1	TRBD2	TRBJ2-4	CASRPPGLAKNIQYF	TGTGCCAGCAGGCCCCCGGGACTAGCAAAAAACATTCAGTACTTC
NA	TRBV12-3/TRBV12-4	TRBD2	TRBJ2-1	CASSPVGGGLNNEQFF	TGTGCCAGCAGTCCAGTGGGCGGGGGGTTAAACAATGAGCAGTTCTTC
many	TRBV12-3/TRBV12-4	NA	TRBJ2-1	CASSSGQPGEYEQFF	TGTGCCAGCAGTTCCGGACAGCCCGGAGAGTATGAGCAGTTCTTC
many	TRBV5-1	TRBD2	TRBJ2-2	CASSLRLAGGLTTGELFF	TGCGCCAGCAGCTTGAGACTAGCGGGGGGGCTAACCACCGGGGAGCTGTTTTTT
many	TRBV6-1	NA	TRBJ2-4	CASSLGGVKNIQYF	TGTGCCAGCAGTCTAGGGGGAGTCAAAAACATTCAGTACTTC
few	TRBV18	NA	TRBJ1-1	CASSPVQGSLNTEAFF	TGTGCCAGCTCACCAGTGCAGGGGTCCTTGAACACTGAAGCTTTCTTT
many	TRBV6-1	TRBD2	TRBJ2-5	CASSELGGIQTQYF	TGTGCCAGCAGTGAGCTCGGGGGGATCCAGACCCAGTACTTC
few	TRBV3-1	TRBD1	TRBJ2-7	CASSLQGQGNWYEQYF	TGTGCCAGCAGCCTTCAGGGACAGGGGAACTGGTACGAGCAGTACTTC
NA	TRBV20-1	NA	TRBJ2-1	CSARENRAGLSSYNEQFF	TGCAGTGCTAGGGAAAATAGGGCGGGGCTGAGCTCCTACAATGAGCAGTTCTTC
few	TRBV7-8	NA	TRBJ2-5	CASSLILVASETQYF	TGTGCCAGCAGCTTAATTCTAGTTGCCTCGGAGACCCAGTACTTC
many	TRBV5-1	TRBD1	TRBJ1-6	CASSTKTGRNSPLHF	TGCGCCAGCAGCACAAAGACAGGGCGGAATTCACCCCTCCACTTT
many	TRBV4-1	TRBD1	TRBJ2-7	CASSQAGQGAYEQYF	TGCGCCAGCAGCCAAGCAGGTCAGGGGGCGTACGAGCAGTACTTC
many	TRBV27	NA	TRBJ2-7	CASSSGPRIHEQYF	TGTGCCAGCAGTTCGGGACCGCGGATCCACGAGCAGTACTTC
many	TRBV24-1	NA	TRBJ2-7	CATSDLPLGTPSHEQYF	TGTGCCACCAGTGATTTGCCTTTAGGGACCCCTTCGCACGAGCAGTACTTC
few	TRBV10-2	TRBD2	TRBJ2-2	CASRTSGGVSNTGELFF	TGCGCCAGCAGAACTAGCGGGGGGGTCTCGAACACCGGGGAGCTGTTTTTT
NA	TRBV28	NA	TRBJ1-5	CASSPLTDQPQHF	TGTGCCAGCAGTCCCCTTACGGATCAGCCCCAGCATTTT
many	TRBV12-3/TRBV12-4	NA	TRBJ1-2	CASSFPTGTRNYGYTF	TGTGCCAGCAGTTTCCCGACAGGCACCCGTAACTATGGCTACACCTTC
NA	TRBV12-3/TRBV12-4	TRBD2	TRBJ2-1	CASAVSGGPWNEQFF	TGTGCCAGTGCCGTTAGCGGGGGGCCGTGGAATGAGCAGTTCTTC
few	TRBV6-1	TRBD1	TRBJ1-5	CARDPRTGSKHHSNQPQHF	TGTGCCAGAGATCCTAGGACAGGGAGCAAGCATCATAGCAATCAGCCCCAGCATTTT
many	TRBV5-1	NA	TRBJ2-5	CASSLGRASDETQYF	TGCGCCAGCAGCTTGGGTAGGGCCTCAGACGAGACCCAGTACTTC
few	TRBV19	NA	TRBJ2-1	CASSISSGARGEQFF	TGTGCCAGTAGTATTAGTAGCGGAGCCCGCGGCGAGCAGTTCTTC
many	TRBV12-3/TRBV12-4	NA	TRBJ2-2	CASSAYTGELFF	TGTGCCAGCAGTGCTTACACCGGGGAGCTGTTTTTT
many	TRBV7-9	TRBD1	TRBJ2-7	CASSLARTGDYEQYF	TGTGCCAGCAGCTTAGCGCGGACAGGAGATTACGAGCAGTACTTC
few	TRBV5-6	TRBD2	TRBJ2-1	CASSLGSSGYNEQFF	TGTGCCAGCAGCCTGGGATCTAGCGGATACAATGAGCAGTTCTTC
NA	TRBV27	TRBD1	TRBJ2-1	CASSLTWGDRGEQFF	TGTGCCAGCAGTCTCACATGGGGGGACAGGGGTGAGCAGTTCTTC
NA	TRBV7-8	TRBD1	TRBJ2-7	CASSLTQGANGEQYF	TGTGCCAGCAGCTTAACTCAGGGGGCAAATGGCGAGCAGTACTTC
many	TRBV5-6	NA	TRBJ1-2	CATIFGAGPNYGYTF	TGTGCCACAATTTTCGGAGCAGGACCTAACTATGGCTACACCTTC
many	TRBV27	NA	TRBJ2-2	CASSLDRGLRAGELFF	NA
NA	TRBV6-1	NA	TRBJ2-2	CATAPVRTGELFF	TGTGCCACCGCCCCCGTTCGCACCGGGGAGCTGTTTTTT
many	TRBV2	NA	TRBJ1-5	CASSEGGPLNQPQHF	TGTGCCAGCAGTGAAGGTGGGCCCCTAAACCAGCCCCAGCATTTT
many	TRBV5-1	NA	TRBJ1-1	CASSLARNTEAFF	TGCGCCAGCAGCTTGGCCAGGAACACTGAAGCTTTCTTT
NA	TRBV5-3	NA	TRBJ2-2	CATRLVQGRDTGELFF	TGTGCCACTCGCTTGGTTCAGGGAAGGGACACCGGGGAGCTGTTTTTT
NA	TRBV7-2	NA	TRBJ1-3	CASSPAPQGSGNTIYF	TGTGCCAGCAGCCCCGCCCCCCAGGGCTCTGGAAACACCATATATTTT
many	TRBV12-5	NA	TRBJ2-2	CASGLVDAGELFF	TGTGCTAGTGGTTTAGTGGACGCCGGGGAGCTGTTTTTT
many	TRBV7-2	TRBD2	TRBJ2-7	CASSLGLASYEQYF	TGTGCCAGCAGCTTAGGACTAGCGTCCTACGAGCAGTACTTC
many	TRBV12-3/TRBV12-4	TRBD1	TRBJ1-4	CASSLETGVGKLFF	TGTGCCAGCAGTTTAGAGACAGGGGTTGGAAAACTGTTTTTT
few	TRBV2	NA	TRBJ1-1	CASSEWTEAFF	TGTGCCAGCAGTGAATGGACTGAAGCTTTCTTT
many	TRBV12-3/TRBV12-4	TRBD2	TRBJ2-1	CASSSSGKSYNEQFF	TGTGCCAGCAGTTCTAGCGGGAAATCCTACAATGAGCAGTTCTTC
many	TRBV29-1	TRBD1	TRBJ1-5	CSVILVEGAGFQPQHF	TGCAGCGTTATTTTGGTGGAGGGGGCAGGATTTCAGCCCCAGCATTTT
many	TRBV27	NA	TRBJ2-1	CASSPQGLPHEQFF	TGTGCCAGCAGTCCCCAGGGGTTACCGCATGAGCAGTTCTTC
many	TRBV20-1	TRBD1	TRBJ2-7	CSARDRQGVAEQYF	TGCAGTGCTAGAGACCGACAGGGTGTGGCCGAGCAGTACTTC
many	TRBV15	NA	TRBJ2-7	CATSSQANYEQYF	TGTGCCACCAGCTCGCAAGCCAACTACGAGCAGTACTTC
many	TRBV6-5	NA	TRBJ1-6	CASSTTGSYSPLHF	TGTGCCAGCAGTACTACAGGGTCCTATTCACCCCTCCACTTT
many	TRBV10-3	NA	TRBJ1-1	CAITGDWNTEAFF	TGTGCCATCACGGGGGACTGGAACACTGAAGCTTTCTTT
many	TRBV29-1	TRBD1	TRBJ2-3	CSVEDGTGSTDTQYF	TGCAGCGTTGAAGATGGGACAGGGAGCACAGATACGCAGTATTTT